What follows are 31 T cell receptor beta chains derived from one specimen sequenced in a study of identical twins. A single record per CDR3 protein comes from TCRdb applying MiXCR to the 5' RACE reads. The sample lists under 300,000 distinct CDR3 sequences; about 14% were seen once. Sequences were obtained from memory (CD45RO+) T cells sorted from blood. These receptors all stem from a woman in her late teens or twenties in good health.

This clonotype occurred a few times. J is TRBJ2-3 and V is TRBV7-2; D call uncertain. CDR1 and CDR2 from the germline V gene are SGHTA and FQGNSA. The ends were cut back, 8 bases at V and 1 base at J, with 7 bases in the middle. CDR3 size: 12 residues. As DNA, the CDR3 is TGTGCCAGCGATCATGGCACAGATACGCAGTATTTT. This encodes CASDHGTDTQYF.

On this clonotype: The germline gene is not matched at one end of the junction; a read error may be the cause. DNA for the CDR3: TGTGCCAGCAGCCAAGCGGCGATGCACCGGCCCCTCTTC. As protein: CASSQAAMHRPLF. This sequence joins TRBV14 and TRBJ2-1; D call uncertain. CDR1 is SGHDN and CDR2 is FVKESK in the germline V gene. The CDR3 loop spans 13 amino acids.

This clonotype was seen at least ten times. The V and J genes are TRBV27 and TRBJ2-1; 7 nucleotides agree with TRBD2. CDR1 is MNHEY, CDR2 SMNVEV, per germline (reference sequence). There are 16 residues in the CDR3. With V trimmed by 3 bases and J by 0 bases, 5 bases remained unmatched. CDR3 sequence reads: CASSFLAVSSYNEQFF. CDR3 sequence (DNA): TGTGCCAGCAGTTTCCTAGCGGTGTCCTCCTACAATGAGCAGTTCTTC.

In this sample, this clonotype turned up a few times. This chain connects TRBV30 to TRBJ2-5, with D possibly matching TRBD1 (5 bases). Germline CDR1 reads GTSNPN; CDR2 reads SVGIG (reference sequence). V was trimmed by 5 bases and J by 6 bases, leaving 16 bases between them. CDR3 size: 13 residues. Written as DNA, the CDR3 is TGTGCCTGGGAGTTTCAGGGCCTAAAGACCCAGTACTTC. Amino acid sequence: CAWEFQGLKTQYF.

The V call is TRBV6-1, the J call TRBJ2-1; 11 nucleotides line up with TRBD1. The ends lost 5 bases at V and 8 bases at J; junction bases unmatched: 8. The length of the CDR3 is 15 residues. In germline, CDR1 is MNHNS, CDR2 SASEGT. CDR3 sequence (DNA): TGTGCCAGCAGTCGGTCCGGACAGGGGGCCTATGAGCAGTTCTTC. As protein: CASSRSGQGAYEQFF.

The chain links TRBV6-1 to TRBJ2-6; TRBD1 matches 8 bases. Germline V gene data show CDR1 as MNHNS and CDR2 as SASEGT. V shed 6 bases, J shed 2 bases, and the junction held 12 bases outside the gene matches. There are 18 residues in the CDR3. CDR3 amino acids: CASSQIGTGGPGANVLTF. The CDR3 DNA is TGTGCCAGCAGCCAAATCGGGACAGGAGGTCCTGGGGCCAACGTCCTGACTTTC.

This clonotype has just one count. J is TRBJ2-3 and V is TRBV5-1, with 9 bases that match TRBD2. The germline V gene encodes CDR1 SGHRS and CDR2 YFSETQ. V trimming: 2 bases; J trimming: 6 bases; junction bases outside the gene matches: 7. The CDR3 spans 15 residues. In DNA form, the CDR3 reads TGCGCCAGCAGCTTACGGCGGGGGGGCTATGATACGCAGTATTTT. It codes for CASSLRRGGYDTQYF.

The chain joins TRBV20-1 to TRBJ2-7, with a possible D match to TRBD2 (5 bases). V gave up 0 bases and J gave up 2 bases, with 17 bases separating them. This CDR3 comprises 16 residues. Germline assignment: CDR1 DFQATT and CDR2 SNEGSKA (reference sequence). In DNA, the CDR3 is TGCAGTGCTAGAGATAAGGGAGCGGCTACCACCTACGAGCAGTACTTC. It specifies CSARDKGAATTYEQYF.

The chain has TRBV9 and TRBJ2-3; D gene unclear. Trimming took off 0 bases at V and 1 base at J, with 9 bases between the two ends. This CDR3 spans 15 amino acids. Germline lookup yields CDR1 SGDLS and CDR2 YYNGEE. The DNA of the CDR3 is TGTGCCAGCAGCGTAGGTTCTACCCGCACAGATACGCAGTATTTT. Protein: CASSVGSTRTDTQYF. Full variable domain (missing parts from reference TRBV9 and TRBJ2-3): DSGVTQTPKHLITATGQRVTLRCSPRSGDLSVYWYQQSLDQGLQFLIQYYNGEERAKGNILERFSAQQFPDLHSELNLSSLELGDSALYFCASSVGSTRTDTQYFGPGTRLTVL.

This clonotype was seen more than once but under ten times. CDR3 in DNA: TGTGCCAGCAATTCGGGACAGGGAAACACTGAAGCTTTCTTT. It specifies CASNSGQGNTEAFF. The V gene is TRBV2, the J gene TRBJ1-1; 9 nucleotides align to TRBD1. The CDR3 totals 14 residues. The junction had 5 bases not matched to a gene; V was cut back by 7 bases and J by 2 bases. The V gene's germline CDR1 is SNHLY and CDR2 FYNNEI.

The CDR3 DNA reads TGTGCCAGCAGCAAATGGGCGGGAAGTATGAACACTGAAGCTTTCTTT. Translating gives CASSKWAGSMNTEAFF. The rearrangement links TRBV21-1 to TRBJ1-1. TRBV21-1 is tagged as a pseudogene. The CDR3 is 16 amino acids.

This clonotype was seen ten or more times. The chain employs TRBV7-9 and TRBJ2-3; a possible D gene is TRBD1 (5 bases). The CDR3 contains 13 residues. In germline, CDR1 is SEHNR, CDR2 FQNEAQ (reference sequence). The V end was cut by 3 bases, the J end by 4 bases, with 8 bases between. The CDR3 is CASSLKGPDTQYF. Here the CDR3 DNA reads TGTGCCAGCAGCTTGAAGGGGCCAGATACGCAGTATTTT. Full variable domain (outside the CDR3, taken from reference TRBV7-9 and TRBJ2-3): DTGVSQNPRHKITKRGQNVTFRCDPISEHNRLYWYRQTLGQGPEFLTYFQNEAQLEKSRLLSDRFSAERPKGSFSTLEIQRTEQGDSAMYLCASSLKGPDTQYFGPGTRLTVL.

This clonotype occurred many times. The gene calls are TRBV5-1 and TRBJ2-7, with D possibly being TRBD1 or TRBD2 (5 bases each). Germline CDR1 reads SGHRS; CDR2 reads YFSETQ. Trimming took off 3 bases at V and 2 bases at J, with 9 bases between the two ends. The CDR3 is 13 amino acids. CDR3 region: CASSWDRTYEQYF. The CDR3 DNA reads TGCGCCAGCAGCTGGGACCGAACCTACGAGCAGTACTTC.

There are many counts of this clonotype. The chain employs TRBV24-1 and TRBJ1-5, with D perhaps TRBD1 (5 bases). The CDR3 totals 15 residues. Trimming removed 12 bases from V and 5 bases from J, with 22 bases in between. The germline CDR1 and CDR2 sequences are KGHDR and SFDVKD. CDR3 sequence (DNA): TGTGCCCCCCTATTGATGACAGCCGTGCATCAGCCCCAGCATTTT. Residues: CAPLLMTAVHQPQHF.

V usage is TRBV5-6 and J usage is TRBJ2-5; TRBD2 agrees at 8 bases. This CDR3 is 16 amino acids long. V lost 4 bases and J lost 4; bases outside the gene matches: 12. The germline CDR1 and CDR2 sequences are SGHDT and YYEEEE. Here the CDR3 DNA reads TGTGCCAGCAGCGCGACATTCGGGGCGGGAGGAGAGACCCAGTACTTC. It translates to CASSATFGAGGETQYF.

This clonotype has only a few counts. The genes are TRBV20-1 and TRBJ2-3; no clear D gene. The CDR3 length is 16 residues. The ends were cut back, 0 bases at V and 0 bases at J, with 13 bases in the middle. Germline CDR1 and CDR2: DFQATT and SNEGSKA (reference sequence). CDR3 nucleotide sequence: TGCAGTGCTAGAGAACCCAAGCATACTAGCACAGATACGCAGTATTTT. Protein product: CSAREPKHTSTDTQYF.

This clonotype has ten or more counts. The chain couples TRBV6-6 to TRBJ2-1; 7 bases match TRBD1. V was clipped by 2 bases and J by 8 bases; unmatched bases: 0. Germline values: CDR1 MNHNY, CDR2 SVGAGI (reference sequence). The CDR3 covers 12 residues. The CDR3 region is CASSYTGDEQFF. The CDR3 DNA sequence: TGTGCCAGCAGTTACACAGGGGATGAGCAGTTCTTC.

The sample holds a few counts of this clonotype. This chain joins TRBV7-2 and TRBJ2-1, with a tentative D call TRBD1 (5 bases). The CDR3 sequence is 15 residues long. V lost 4 bases and J lost 2, with 12 bases in between. Germline V gene sequence: CDR1 SGHTA, CDR2 FQGNSA. CDR3 nucleotide sequence: TGTGCCAGCAGCTCCGACAGCACCCCCTACAATGAGCAGTTCTTC. It codes for CASSSDSTPYNEQFF.

This chain joins TRBV20-1 and TRBJ1-1, with 7 bases fitting TRBD1. V was clipped by 2 bases and J by 5 bases; unmatched bases: 11. From germline, CDR1 is DFQATT and CDR2 SNEGSKA (reference sequence). This CDR3 comprises 15 residues. In nucleotides, the CDR3 is TGCAGTGCTAGACCTAGACAGGGAGGAAGGACTGAAGCTTTCTTT. Residues: CSARPRQGGRTEAFF.

J is TRBJ1-3 and V is TRBV20-1; D gene ambiguous. Trimming shortened V by 6 bases and J by 0 bases, and 6 bases separated the two germline ends. The CDR3 sequence is 12 residues long. Germline CDR1 is DFQATT and CDR2 is SNEGSKA (reference sequence). CDR3 bases: TGCAGTGCCAAATACTCTGGAAACACCATATATTTT. Residues: CSAKYSGNTIYF.

Regarding this clonotype: A read error is possible here, since a much larger clone lies one base away. The V gene is TRBV20-1, the J gene TRBJ2-3; 7 bases are shared with TRBD1. Per the germline V gene, CDR1 is DFQATT and CDR2 is SNEGSKA (reference sequence). This CDR3 region has 15 residues. V gave up 6 bases and J gave up 4 bases; unmatched junction bases: 13. The CDR3 nucleotides read TGCAGTGCCTCCCCCGGGATAGGGGGCTCAGATACGCAGTATTTT. Amino acid sequence: CSASPGIGGSDTQYF.

This clonotype was counted between two and nine times. J is TRBJ2-1 and V is TRBV15, with D tentatively TRBD2 (6 bases). Between the trimmed V and J ends, which lost 0 bases and 10 bases, there was a span of 10 bases. CDR1 is LNHNV and CDR2 is YYDKDF in the germline V gene (reference sequence). The CDR3 covers 13 residues. In DNA, the CDR3 is TGTGCCACCAGCAGAGATTCTCTAGCGGAGCAGTTCTTC. Translated: CATSRDSLAEQFF. Filled out from reference TRBV15 and TRBJ2-1, the complete variable domain reads DAMVIQNPRYQVTQFGKPVTLSCSQTLNHNVMYWYQQKSSQAPKLLFHYYDKDFNNEADTPDNFQSRRPNTSFCFLDIRSPGLGDTAMYLCATSRDSLAEQFFGPGTRLTVL.

The chain has TRBV3-1 and TRBJ1-5, with D possibly being TRBD1 (5 bases). The CDR3 is 17 amino acids. V lost 1 base and J 7 bases, leaving 20 bases between the germline ends. Germline lookup yields CDR1 LGHDT and CDR2 YNNKEL (reference sequence). The CDR3 protein is CASSQGGAEGNGQPQHF. CDR3 in DNA: TGTGCCAGCAGCCAAGGTGGCGCCGAGGGGAATGGGCAGCCCCAGCATTTT. The full variable domain, completed using reference TRBV3-1 and TRBJ1-5, is DTAVSQTPKYLVTQMGNDKSIKCEQNLGHDTMYWYKQDSKKFLKIMFSYNNKELIINETVPNRFSPKSPDKAHLNLHINSLELGDSAVYFCASSQGGAEGNGQPQHFGDGTRLSIL.

This clonotype was recorded at least ten times. V and J are TRBV7-9 and TRBJ2-3; TRBD2 matches 7 bases. Losses at the gene ends were 5 bases for V and 5 bases for J; bases not matched to a gene: 7. The CDR3 extends over 14 amino acids. Germline V gives CDR1 SEHNR, CDR2 FQNEAQ (reference sequence). The CDR3 nucleotides read TGTGCCAGCAGCCCCACCTGGGGGGGAGATACGCAGTATTTT. It specifies CASSPTWGGDTQYF.

V is TRBV5-1 and J is TRBJ2-5, with TRBD1 matching over 7 bases. The CDR3 has 14 residues. In germline, CDR1 is SGHRS, CDR2 YFSETQ. The V gene end was trimmed by 4 bases and the J gene end by 1 base; junction bases not matched to a gene: 4. This CDR3 is CASSEGQPQETQYF. The CDR3 DNA reads as TGCGCCAGCAGCGAGGGACAGCCCCAAGAGACCCAGTACTTC.

There are a few counts of this clonotype. The rearrangement links TRBV19 to TRBJ1-4; no reliable D call. Germline V lookup: CDR1 LNHDA, CDR2 SQIVND (reference sequence). CDR3 length: 14 amino acids. Trimming removed 6 bases from V and 5 bases from J, with 13 bases in between. Here the CDR3 reads CASSNLGRNEKLFF. The CDR3 DNA reads as TGTGCCAGTAGCAATTTGGGCAGGAATGAAAAACTGTTTTTT.

This clonotype appeared a few times. The chain employs TRBV6-1 and TRBJ2-7, with 11 bases aligning to TRBD2. Germline lookup yields CDR1 MNHNS and CDR2 SASEGT. V lost 6 bases, J lost 4 bases, and 11 bases stayed unmatched. The CDR3 has 16 amino acids. CDR3 loop: CASSRTLSGGAYEQYF. For the CDR3, the DNA is TGTGCCAGCAGCCGAACCCTTAGCGGGGGGGCTTACGAGCAGTACTTC.

This clonotype was seen ten or more times. The chain employs TRBV12-3 or TRBV12-4 and TRBJ1-5; D remains ambiguous. Between the trimmed V and J ends, which lost 3 bases and 1 base, there was a span of 7 bases. This CDR3 has 14 residues. CDR3 DNA: TGTGCCAGCAGTTTCGGCCAGAGCAATCAGCCCCAGCATTTT. Protein: CASSFGQSNQPQHF.

The chain couples TRBV20-1 to TRBJ1-2; TRBD1 might be the D (5 bases). The CDR3 length is 15 residues. Looked up from germline, CDR1 is DFQATT and CDR2 is SNEGSKA (reference sequence). V lost 3 bases to trimming and J lost 3 bases, with 17 bases between them. The CDR3 reads CSASLRGRNDYGYTF. The DNA of the CDR3 is TGCAGTGCTAGTCTAAGGGGACGTAATGACTATGGCTACACCTTC.

The chain employs TRBV6-8 and TRBJ2-7, with TRBD1 identical over 7 bases. This CDR3 is 13 amino acids long. The V and J ends lost 2 bases and 4 bases, in that order; junction bases with no gene match: 2. Germline V gives CDR1 MNHGY, CDR2 SAAAGT. The CDR3 protein is CASSYRGRYEQYF. CDR3 nucleotides: TGTGCCAGCAGTTACAGGGGGCGTTACGAGCAGTACTTC.

This clonotype was seen only a few times. The chain combines TRBV19 with TRBJ1-1, with D possibly being TRBD1 (6 bases). This CDR3 comprises 12 residues. CDR1 is LNHDA and CDR2 is SQIVND in the germline V gene (reference sequence). Trimming stripped 3 bases from V and 7 bases from J, with 9 bases between. The CDR3 is CASSMGASEAFF. The CDR3 bases are TGTGCCAGTAGTATGGGGGCGAGTGAAGCTTTCTTT.